Listed here are 32 T cell receptor beta chains from one sample, sequenced in a study of blood T cell repertoires in COVID-19. Sequenced by immunoSEQ multiplex PCR; TCRdb stores in-frame clones only, minus some. The repertoire includes 400,000 to 550,000 clones, 70% to 90% of them detected once, and approximately 2% sits in the top ten. The sample consisted of PBMCs or T cells enriched from blood (not recorded which). Receptor source: a woman under 30 with acute COVID-19.

V usage is TRBV28 and J usage is TRBJ2-2; D not certain. The CDR3 consists of 13 residues. Germline loops: CDR1 MDHEN, CDR2 SYDVKM. Trimming removed 3 bases from V and 1 base from J, with 3 bases in between. CDR3 amino acids: CASSFGNTGELFF. CDR3 in DNA: TGTGCCAGCAGTTTCGGGAACACCGGGGAGCTGTTTTTT.

On this clone itself: Germline is not matched at one junction end, which may reflect a read error. The V gene is TRBV7-7, the J gene TRBJ2-7, with 8 bases matching TRBD1. The CDR3 length is 14 residues. Germline V gene sequence: CDR1 SSHAT, CDR2 FNYEAQ (reference sequence). The CDR3 region is CASSSGQGGGEQYF. The CDR3 coding sequence is TGTGCTAGCAGCTCCGGACAGGGCGGCGGCGAGCAGTACTTC.

The J gene is TRBJ2-3, the V gene TRBV2, with a possible D match to TRBD2 (5 bases). With 2 bases removed from V and 1 base from J, the gap between germline ends came to 16 bases. CDR3 length: 17 amino acids. Per the germline V gene, CDR1 is SNHLY and CDR2 is FYNNEI. DNA of the CDR3: TGTGCCAGCAGTGAAATTTGGAGCGGTAGCCGCACAGATACGCAGTATTTT. Residues: CASSEIWSGSRTDTQYF. The whole variable domain, remainder taken from reference TRBV2 and TRBJ2-3, is EPEVTQTPSHQVTQMGQEVILRCVPISNHLYFYWYRQILGQKVEFLVSFYNNEISEKSEIFDDQFSVERPDGSNFTLKIRSTKLEDSAMYFCASSEIWSGSRTDTQYFGPGTRLTVL.

As DNA, the CDR3 is TGTGCCAGCAGCAAGGACAGGGGCAATGAGCAGTTCTTC. It encodes CASSKDRGNEQFF. V and J are TRBV28 and TRBJ2-1; TRBD1 aligns across 9 bases. This CDR3 spans 13 amino acids. CDR1 and CDR2 from the germline V gene are MDHEN and SYDVKM. After removal of 6 bases from V and 6 bases from J, the junction contained 3 bases not matched to a gene.

The rearrangement joins TRBV12-3 or TRBV12-4 to TRBJ1-1; D is perhaps TRBD1 (6 bases). CDR3 length equals 12 residues. The ends were cut back, 8 bases at V and 7 bases at J, with 14 bases in the middle. CDR3 amino acids: CASLDSGIEAFF. The CDR3 nucleotides read TGTGCCAGCCTGGACAGTGGTATTGAAGCTTTCTTT.

This chain uses TRBV30 with TRBJ1-1; TRBD1 aligns across 9 bases. Per germline, CDR1 GTSNPN and CDR2 SVGIG (reference sequence). Losses at the gene ends were 6 bases for V and 3 bases for J; bases not matched to a gene: 14. This CDR3 has 16 residues. CDR3 residues: CACRPGQGLGDTEAFF. The DNA of the CDR3 is TGTGCCTGTCGACCGGGACAGGGTTTAGGGGACACTGAAGCTTTCTTT.

The chain uses TRBV19 and TRBJ2-7; D possibly corresponds to TRBD2 (6 bases). V was clipped by 4 bases and J by 3 bases, with 10 bases between them. Per germline, CDR1 LNHDA and CDR2 SQIVND (reference sequence). This CDR3 spans 13 amino acids. The CDR3: CASSTAGGYEQYF. CDR3 DNA sequence: TGTGCCAGTAGTACAGCCGGGGGCTACGAGCAGTACTTC.

V usage is TRBV18 and J usage is TRBJ2-5; 10 bases fit TRBD2. V was pared by 3 bases and J by 5 bases, with 3 bases of the junction left unmatched. The CDR3 length is 14 residues. Germline lookup yields CDR1 KGHSH and CDR2 LQKENI. CDR3 region: CASSPGLAMETQYF. The CDR3 DNA sequence: TGTGCCAGCTCACCGGGACTAGCGATGGAGACCCAGTACTTC. Combining the CDR3 with reference TRBV18 and TRBJ2-5 gives the whole variable domain NAGVMQNPRHLVRRRGQEARLRCSPMKGHSHVYWYRQLPEEGLKFMVYLQKENIIDESGMPKERFSAEFPKEGPSILRIQQVVRGDSAAYFCASSPGLAMETQYFGPGTRLLVL.

This chain uses TRBV27 with TRBJ1-5, with D unclear. The CDR3 contains 15 residues. Per germline, CDR1 MNHEY and CDR2 SMNVEV (reference sequence). V lost 7 bases, J lost 4 bases, and 17 bases lay in between. CDR3 DNA sequence: TGTGCCAGCAAGGTTTTCGGGAGGGAAAATCAGCCCCAGCATTTT. Translation gives CASKVFGRENQPQHF.

This clone was recorded only once. The chain has TRBV5-6 and TRBJ2-7; possibly TRBD1 for D (5 bases). Trimming took 2 bases from V and 0 from J, leaving 15 bases between them. The CDR3 is made up of 16 amino acids. CDR1 SGHDT and CDR2 YYEEEE come from the germline V gene. CDR3 sequence: CASSLISAGLSYEQYF. Here the CDR3 DNA reads TGTGCCAGCAGCTTAATTTCTGCAGGGCTCTCCTACGAGCAGTACTTC.

J is TRBJ2-1 and V is TRBV25-1; TRBD1 aligns across 8 bases. Germline V lookup: CDR1 MGHDK, CDR2 SYGVNS. V was clipped by 7 bases and J by 3 bases; unmatched bases: 11. This CDR3 is 16 amino acids long. CDR3 sequence (DNA): TGTGCCAGCACCTTGATGGCAGGGGGCGGCTACAATGAGCAGTTCTTC. Translated, it gives CASTLMAGGGYNEQFF. The complete variable domain, with remaining parts taken from reference TRBV25-1 and TRBJ2-1, reads EADIYQTPRYLVIGTGKKITLECSQTMGHDKMYWYQQDPGMELHLIHYSYGVNSTEKGDLSSESTVSRIRTEHFPLTLESARPSHTSQYLCASTLMAGGGYNEQFFGPGTRLTVL.

This chain connects TRBV7-3 to TRBJ1-1; no clear D. The CDR3 spans 13 residues. From germline, CDR1 is SGHTA and CDR2 FQGTGA. Trimming took off 5 bases at V and 0 bases at J, with 7 bases between the two ends. As DNA, the CDR3 is TGTGCCAGCAGCGCCTCGGTGAACACTGAAGCTTTCTTT. Translated, it gives CASSASVNTEAFF.

V gene TRBV30 combines with J gene TRBJ1-6, with unresolved D. Germline values: CDR1 GTSNPN, CDR2 SVGIG (reference sequence). This CDR3 contains 13 residues. V was clipped by 0 bases and J by 10 bases, with 10 bases between them. CDR3 loop: CAWSVGRGSPLHF. CDR3 DNA: TGTGCCTGGAGTGTTGGGAGAGGATCACCCCTCCACTTT.

The V and J genes are TRBV29-1 and TRBJ1-1; TRBD1 matches at 9 bases. Trimming at V came to 7 bases and at J to 1 base, leaving 7 bases not matched to a gene. The CDR3 totals 14 residues. Germline values: CDR1 SQVTM, CDR2 ANQGSEA. CDR3 amino acids: CSAKQGASNTEAFF. The CDR3 DNA follows: TGCAGCGCCAAACAGGGGGCTTCGAACACTGAAGCTTTCTTT.

This sequence joins TRBV6-5 and TRBJ2-7; 7 positions agree with TRBD1. V shed 4 bases, J shed 0 bases, and the junction held 6 bases outside the gene matches. Per the germline V gene, CDR1 is MNHEY and CDR2 is SVGAGI. The CDR3 runs 15 residues. The CDR3 loop is CASSSRQGSSYEQYF. CDR3 nucleotides: TGTGCCAGCAGTTCGCGACAGGGTAGCTCCTACGAGCAGTACTTC.

The chain recombines TRBV5-4 with TRBJ2-1, with 8 bases fitting TRBD2. Germline values: CDR1 SGHNT, CDR2 YYREEE (reference sequence). V trimming: 2 bases; J trimming: 4 bases; junction bases outside the gene matches: 8. This CDR3 contains 16 residues. The CDR3 nucleotides are TGTGCCAGCAGCTTCTTCGGGGGGGCGAGGTACAATGAGCAGTTCTTC. Its translation: CASSFFGGARYNEQFF. The full variable domain, in which reference TRBV5-4 and TRBJ2-1 provide the parts outside the CDR3, is ETGVTQSPTHLIKTRGQQVTLRCSSQSGHNTVSWYQQALGQGPQFIFQYYREEENGRGNFPPRFSGLQFPNYSSELNVNALELDDSALYLCASSFFGGARYNEQFFGPGTRLTVL.

The rearrangement uses TRBV4-2 and TRBJ2-1; TRBD2 aligns across 12 bases. V lost 2 bases and J lost 10; bases outside the gene matches: 6. Germline loops: CDR1 LGHNA, CDR2 YNFKEQ. This CDR3 spans 15 amino acids. The DNA of the CDR3 is TGTGCCAGCAGCCAACTAGCGGGGGGGCAGAGCGAGCAGTTCTTC. This codes for CASSQLAGGQSEQFF.

This clone appeared a single time. The rearrangement links TRBV7-2 to TRBJ2-7; 11 bases are shared with TRBD2. J lost 5 bases, V lost 3 bases, and 6 bases had no gene match. Germline values: CDR1 SGHTA, CDR2 FQGNSA. This CDR3 has 15 amino acids. CDR3 bases: TGTGCCAGCAGCTTCTTACTAGCGGGAGCCAACGAGCAGTACTTC. This sequence encodes CASSFLLAGANEQYF.

The chain uses TRBV3-1 (or the pseudogene TRBV3-2) and TRBJ1-3; D gene uncertain. This CDR3 spans 15 amino acids. Germline assignment: CDR1 LGHDT and CDR2 YNNKEL (reference sequence). V dropped 4 bases and J dropped 0 bases, with 10 bases sitting between them. CDR3 sequence reads: CASSLTRGSGNTIYF. The CDR3 region has the DNA TGTGCCAGCAGCCTAACCCGGGGCTCTGGAAACACCATATATTTT.

This chain uses TRBV6-1 with TRBJ1-6; D possibly corresponds to TRBD1 (5 bases). CDR3 length: 17 residues. Deletions cut 3 bases from V and 9 bases from J, with 21 bases between. Per germline, CDR1 MNHNS and CDR2 SASEGT. The CDR3 loop is CASSEINPRTSGSPLHF. CDR3 in DNA: TGTGCCAGCAGTGAGATCAACCCGAGGACATCGGGTTCACCCCTCCACTTT.

The J gene is TRBJ1-6, the V gene TRBV9, with D possibly TRBD1 on 6 matching bases. The CDR3 is 15 amino acids. Germline V CDR1 and CDR2: SGDLS, YYNGEE. With 0 bases removed from V and 12 bases from J, the gap between germline ends came to 16 bases. CDR3 residues: CASSVGSQGLGPLHF. The CDR3, as DNA: TGTGCCAGCAGCGTAGGTTCCCAGGGGTTGGGACCCCTCCACTTT.

On this clone: This sample includes further DNA sequences coding for the same CDR3. J is TRBJ2-3 and V is TRBV28, with D tentatively TRBD1 (6 bases). The CDR3 is 15 residues long. CDR1 and CDR2 (germline): MDHEN, SYDVKM. Trimming took 4 bases from V and 2 from J, leaving 13 bases between them. The CDR3: CASSSAGADTDTQYF. The CDR3 region has the DNA TGTGCCAGCAGTTCCGCAGGGGCTGACACAGATACGCAGTATTTT.

The chain recombines TRBV9 with TRBJ1-2; D is perhaps TRBD1 (6 bases). Between the trimmed V and J ends, which lost 4 bases and 2 bases, there was a span of 15 bases. CDR1 is SGDLS and CDR2 is YYNGEE in the germline V gene. The CDR3 sequence is 15 residues long. The CDR3 nucleotides are TGTGCCAGCAGCCTCAGGGACAATTGGAACTATGGCTACACCTTC. Its translation: CASSLRDNWNYGYTF.

This clone showed up just once. This chain joins TRBV7-8 and TRBJ2-1; no clear D. V dropped 0 bases and J dropped 6 bases, with 3 bases sitting between them. Germline CDR1 is SGHVS and CDR2 is FQNEAQ. The CDR3 is 12 amino acids. CDR3 DNA: TGTGCCAGCAGCTTAGCGAGCAATGAGCAGTTCTTC. It specifies CASSLASNEQFF.

This chain links TRBV10-1 with TRBJ2-7; maybe TRBD1 (5 bases). The germline V and J ends were trimmed by 0 bases and 2 bases, with 11 bases remaining between them. Germline CDR1 WNHNN, CDR2 SYGVQD (reference sequence). The CDR3 runs 15 residues. For the CDR3, the DNA is TGCGCCAGCAGTGAGTCTCCCTTGGGGCCCTACGAGCAGTACTTC. Translated, it gives CASSESPLGPYEQYF.

This clone was counted a few times. The CDR3: CSVGGQGGTEAFF. CDR3 DNA sequence: TGCAGCGTTGGGGGACAGGGCGGCACTGAAGCTTTCTTT. The chain uses TRBV29-1 and TRBJ1-1; TRBD1 matches at 9 bases. Germline trimming cut 4 bases from V and 4 bases from J; bases unmatched to any gene: 4. The CDR3 runs 13 residues. Germline assignment: CDR1 SQVTM and CDR2 ANQGSEA. The full variable domain, with the rest looked up from reference TRBV29-1 and TRBJ1-1, is SAVISQKPSRDICQRGTSLTIQCQVDSQVTMMFWYRQQPGQSLTLIATANQGSEATYESGFVIDKFPISRPNLTFSTLTVSNMSPEDSSIYLCSVGGQGGTEAFFGQGTRLTVV.

The genes are TRBV6-2 or TRBV6-3 and TRBJ1-1; 7 bases line up with TRBD1. The V segment lost 5 bases and the J segment 4 bases; nucleotides outside the gene matches: 10. In germline, CDR1 is MNHEY, CDR2 SVGEGT. This CDR3 comprises 15 residues. The CDR3 DNA reads TGTGCCAGCAGTGAGACAGGGCTATCCGGCACTGAAGCTTTCTTT. This encodes CASSETGLSGTEAFF.

The chain is built from TRBV10-3 and TRBJ1-6; 9 nucleotides match TRBD1. CDR1 and CDR2 from the germline V gene are ENHRY and SYGVKD. The V segment lost 8 bases and the J segment 10 bases; nucleotides outside the gene matches: 6. This CDR3 comprises 13 residues. CDR3 sequence reads: CAIVGDRESPLHF. The CDR3, as DNA: TGTGCCATCGTAGGGGACAGGGAATCACCCCTCCACTTT.

V and J are TRBV5-1 and TRBJ1-1; TRBD1 might be the D (6 bases). Germline assignment: CDR1 SGHRS and CDR2 YFSETQ. Trimming shortened V by 1 base and J by 4 bases, and 11 bases separated the two germline ends. The CDR3 length is 14 residues. For the CDR3, the DNA is TGCGCCAGCAGCTTGCAGGGGCAGGGCACTGAAGCTTTCTTT. Protein: CASSLQGQGTEAFF.

The chain employs TRBV5-4 and TRBJ2-7; 7 nucleotides agree with TRBD1. The CDR3 has 15 residues. CDR1 and CDR2 (germline): SGHNT, YYREEE (reference sequence). The junction had 10 bases not matched to a gene; V was cut back by 4 bases and J by 3 bases. This CDR3 is CASSPPTGQSYEQYF. The CDR3, as DNA: TGTGCCAGCAGCCCCCCGACGGGACAGAGCTACGAGCAGTACTTC.

The sample holds one count of this clone. The genes are TRBV7-6 and TRBJ1-5; D remains unclear. Looked up from germline, CDR1 is SGHVS and CDR2 is FNYEAQ. V was trimmed by 5 bases and J by 5 bases, leaving 10 bases between them. This CDR3 spans 13 amino acids. The CDR3 sequence: CASSVNGDQPQHF. The CDR3, as DNA: TGTGCCAGCAGCGTCAACGGGGATCAGCCCCAGCATTTT.

This chain's CDR3 is CASSYASSATNEKLFF. CDR3 sequence (DNA): TGTGCCAGCAGTTACGCTAGTTCTGCAACTAATGAAAAACTGTTTTTT. J is TRBJ1-4 and V is TRBV28; D is unresolved. V lost 4 bases to trimming and J lost 0 bases, with 12 bases between them. Germline V gene lookup returns CDR1 MDHEN and CDR2 SYDVKM. The CDR3 covers 16 residues.